The T cell receptor (beta chain) under discussion was sequenced for a study of blood T cells in healthy people across ages (dated by TCRdb to about 2015). With regard to the full study: In model experiments, template switching captured about one uniquely barcoded TCR beta cDNA molecule for every two T cells. Using deep sequencing normalized with unique cDNA molecular identifiers, the study measured how TCR beta repertoire diversity changes with age. Four age groups were formed from the donors: young (average about 16 years), middle-aged (approximately 39), aged (around 62) and long-lived (82). To avoid experimental bias, donors of different ages were randomly spread across the sequencing lanes. The study analyzed two additional independent replicas of 1 million unique cDNA reads from the same blood draw for two donors, one aged 18 to 29 and one aged 80 or older. The paper as a whole reports these results and caveats: Total diversity estimates from one million sequenced T cells were considered lower bounds and underestimates. As age increased, observed TCR beta diversity per million T cells dropped in a roughly linear way, and a significant reduction was already evident by age 40. Bulk unsorted PBMC profiling prevented conclusive comparison of naive and antigen-experienced compartments. Compared with the aged group, the long-lived group had more naive CD4+ T cells, fewer expanded clones and increased TCR diversity, suggesting age selection. There was a strong correlation between observed TCR beta diversity and the percentage of naive T cells measured by flow cytometry. Because donor CMV infection status was unknown, age-related changes in expanded clonotypes were potentially confounded.

Libraries were prepared through 5' RACE. Sequencing was performed on an Illumina HiSeq 2500. A second 7 to 11 cycle PCR used a sample-barcoded 5' primer and a J-beta primer mix. A unique molecular identifier was introduced onto each TCR beta cDNA molecule by a template-switch 5' adaptor carrying 12 random nucleotides. At least 2.5 million CDR3-containing paired-end reads were obtained from each sample. All of the RNA was converted into first-strand cDNA using the Mint cDNA synthesis kit, with a TRBC-specific oligonucleotide serving as the primer. Following uracil-DNA glycosylase treatment, all cDNA underwent a first 18-cycle PCR with the universal primers M1SS and BC2_uni_R. The authors processed their data as follows. For normalization, 1 million high-quality reads were randomly selected from each sample, with every read carrying a distinct molecular identifier. Reads sharing molecular identifiers were discarded rather than binned into consensus sequences. CDR3 identification, clonotype clustering and error correction used MiTCR with a Q25 quality threshold and the strictest error-elimination algorithm. A nonparametric unseen species model with Euler transformation was used to estimate lower-bound total TCR beta diversity. Through fastp at Q25 and MiXCR, TCRdb rebuilt clones from the public reads, retaining in-frame beta chains. When rows share a CDR3 protein, they turn into one entry using the most common DNA and genes. These V and J calls are TCRdb output, not the study's own analysis. The sample table lists 1,500,000 or so distinct CDR3 sequences, almost 60% of them with a count of one. The ten top clones hold 5% to 7% of the sample.

The roughly 39 donors, aged about 6 to 100 years, were systemically healthy Caucasian individuals from Russia. Roughly 9 milliliters of peripheral blood were drawn from each donor into EDTA-treated Vacutainer tubes. Ficoll-Paque density-gradient centrifugation was used to isolate PBMCs, with at least 7 million per sample. Total RNA was extracted from PBMCs with Trizol reagent, with at least 5 micrograms obtained per sample. For every donor, flow cytometry on a PBMC aliquot measured the percentage of naive CD45RAhigh/CD27high T cells. Of note for this clonotype: Its recognized antigen is unknown. One base away there is no much larger clone; base qualities are not given.

Trimming costs V 1 base and J 4 bases, and their ends lie 11 bases apart. Spanning cysteine to phenylalanine, the CDR3 consists of 15 amino acids. The retained sequence is limited to the CDR3, 45 bases, with the frame set at the first base. For CDR1 and CDR2, the germline V gene lists MGHRA and YSYEKL. The sample consisted of blood. The chain links TRBV4-1 with TRBJ2-1, with an unclear D gene assignment. The TCR was taken from a man between 18 and 29 years old in good health. The DNA sequence is as follows: TGCGCCAGCAGCCAAGGTCTACAGCAATACAATGAGCAGTTCTTC. It is translated as CASSQGLQQYNEQFF.